In this sample, the clone carrying this TCR beta chain turned up many times. Its target is not known. This entry comes from a study of metastatic and nonmetastatic thyroid tumors. Study-wide background: Malignant thyroid and benign thyroid patients provided blood and tumor or nodule tissue whose repertoires were compared.

Nobody among the patients had been given any treatment before thyroid surgery. Study-level findings and limits: When malignant thyroid tumors were compared with benign nodules, TCR beta diversity was reportedly significantly higher in the malignant tumors. This held in both blood and tumor samples.

Germline V gene sequence: CDR1 SGDLS, CDR2 YYNGEE. J was trimmed by 0 bases and V by 0 bases; bases with no gene match: 1. The CDR3 contains 15 residues. As originally analysed: Between-group CDR3 differences, defined by clinicopathological status, yielded a distant-metastasis classifier for papillary thyroid cancer. From the PCR reads, TCRdb re-called clones with MiXCR. The V and J calls were not made by the authors but by TCRdb's processing. The sample yields tens of thousands of clones, 15% to 20% seen once. The sequencing input was blood. This clonotype was obtained from a female donor with papillary thyroid cancer or a benign thyroid nodule (not recorded which). Some clones in this sample may be carry-over from other donors' samples. This chain links TRBV9 with TRBJ1-1; TRBD1 matches 8 bases. Here the CDR3 DNA reads TGTGCCAGCAGCGTAGGACAGGGGTTGAACACTGAAGCTTTCTTT. This translates into CASSVGQGLNTEAFF.